This TCR beta chain was retrieved from a study of T cells in localized non-small cell lung cancer. General study results and limits: Paired adjacent lung recovered a median about 61 of the top 100 tumor clones. Compared with tumor, uninvolved adjacent lung displayed greater T cell clonality, ranking highest overall. Those with higher blood T cell density had longer overall survival. Because researchers sequenced only one region of the tumor, heterogeneity is still possible.

Germline-derived CDR1 and CDR2 are MNHEY and SMNVEV (reference sequence). V lost 4 bases and J lost 7, with 14 bases in between. The CDR3 loop spans 14 amino acids. Profiled with immunoSEQ multiplex PCR; TCRdb holds only in-frame clones, not every one. Here the sample spans about 40,000 clones, roughly 86% being singletons. On this clone itself: Its antigen is unidentified.

The clonotype was recovered from a man aged 40-75 years with stage I lung adenocarcinoma. Here the sequenced sample was peripheral blood, taken before any cancer treatment. The chain recombines TRBV27 with TRBJ2-1, with D possibly being TRBD1 or TRBD2 (5 bases each). DNA for the CDR3: TGTGCCAGCAGTTGGTCGGGACGTAGAAATGAGCAGTTCTTC. Translated: CASSWSGRRNEQFF.